This T cell receptor beta chain was retrieved from a study of cytomegalovirus exposure and HLA in healthy donors. General study findings and limits: The tendency of first-cohort TCR clusters to co-occur in the roughly 110 validation repertoires was the finding of a later analysis.

The protocol was immunoSEQ multiplex PCR, while the TCRdb copy is restricted to in-frame clones and leaves out a portion. Here the sample spans a few hundred thousand clones, roughly nine tenths being singletons. Regarding this clone: What it binds is not known.

Trimming removed 4 bases at V and 9 bases at J, with 13 bases between. The CDR3 covers 13 residues. Germline-derived CDR1 and CDR2 are MGHDK and SYGVNS. The J gene is TRBJ2-1, the V gene TRBV25-1, with no clear D. This sequence was found in a man in his late teens or twenties in good health and CMV-seropositive. The sample comprised PBMCs. DNA for the CDR3: TGTGCCAGCAGTGGTCCCCCGGGTCTTGAGCAGTTCTTC. Its translation: CASSGPPGLEQFF. Using reference TRBV25-1 and TRBJ2-1 for the parts outside the CDR3, the full variable domain is EADIYQTPRYLVIGTGKKITLECSQTMGHDKMYWYQQDPGMELHLIHYSYGVNSTEKGDLSSESTVSRIRTEHFPLTLESARPSHTSQYLCASSGPPGLEQFFGPGTRLTVL.